This record looks at one T cell receptor (beta chain) sequence and its context. Seattle patients were enrolled during active infection and followed longitudinally. The data stem from a study of blood T cell repertoires in COVID-19. Study summary: PBMCs, B-cell-depleted T cells, or T cells were the source of the cDNA or gDNA that made up the material.

V dropped 3 bases and J dropped 7 bases, with 7 bases sitting between them. Germline CDR1 LGHNA, CDR2 YNFKEQ. CDR3 length: 12 amino acids. Authors' data handling: Counts of nucleated cells, estimated from reference gene primer amplification, were obtained. Libraries were prepared by immunoSEQ multiplex PCR; TCRdb keeps only in-frame clonotypes and omits some of them. Clonal size and the V and J genes are those of that table, whereas D and trimming came from the DNA. The sample includes over 130,000 clones, roughly 84% of them seen just once. J is TRBJ2-1 and V is TRBV4-2; D possibly corresponds to TRBD2 (6 bases). Sequencing was performed on peripheral blood. The receptor was derived from a man aged 25 to 40 with COVID-19, enrolled during active disease. The CDR3 DNA is TGTGCCAGCAGCCAGGGGGGAAATGAGCAGTTCTTC. This gives the protein CASSQGGNEQFF.